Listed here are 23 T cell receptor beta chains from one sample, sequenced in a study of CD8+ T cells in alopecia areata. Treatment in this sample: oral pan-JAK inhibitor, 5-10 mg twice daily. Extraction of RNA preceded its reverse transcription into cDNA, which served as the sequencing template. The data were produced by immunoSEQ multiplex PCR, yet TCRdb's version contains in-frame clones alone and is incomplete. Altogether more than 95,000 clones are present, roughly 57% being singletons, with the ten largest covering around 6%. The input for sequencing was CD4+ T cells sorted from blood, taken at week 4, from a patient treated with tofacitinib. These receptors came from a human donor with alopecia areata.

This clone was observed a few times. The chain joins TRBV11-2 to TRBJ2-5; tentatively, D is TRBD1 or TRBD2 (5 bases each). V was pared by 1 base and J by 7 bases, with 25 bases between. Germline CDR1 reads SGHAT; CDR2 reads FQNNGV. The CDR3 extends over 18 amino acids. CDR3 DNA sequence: TGTGCCAGCAGCTTAGTGGAGGTGCTGGCAGGGTCAGGAAGGACCCAGTACTTC. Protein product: CASSLVEVLAGSGRTQYF.

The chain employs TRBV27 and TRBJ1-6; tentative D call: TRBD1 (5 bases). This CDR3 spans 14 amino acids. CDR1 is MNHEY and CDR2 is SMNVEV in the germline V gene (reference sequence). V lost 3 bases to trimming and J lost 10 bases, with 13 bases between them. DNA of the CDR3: TGTGCCAGCAGTTTGTGGGGGGGAAGATCACCCCTCCACTTT. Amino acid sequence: CASSLWGGRSPLHF.

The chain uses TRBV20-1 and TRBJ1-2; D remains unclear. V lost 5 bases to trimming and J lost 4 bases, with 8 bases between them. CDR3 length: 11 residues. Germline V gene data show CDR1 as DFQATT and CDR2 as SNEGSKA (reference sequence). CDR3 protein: CSAEPTYGYTF. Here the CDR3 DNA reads TGCAGTGCTGAGCCGACCTATGGCTACACCTTC.

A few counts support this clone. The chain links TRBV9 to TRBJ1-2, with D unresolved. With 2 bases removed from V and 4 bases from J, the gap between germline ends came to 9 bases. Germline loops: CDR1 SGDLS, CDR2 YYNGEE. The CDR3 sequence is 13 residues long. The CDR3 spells CASSVPGVYGYTF. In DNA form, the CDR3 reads TGTGCCAGCAGCGTTCCCGGAGTCTATGGCTACACCTTC.

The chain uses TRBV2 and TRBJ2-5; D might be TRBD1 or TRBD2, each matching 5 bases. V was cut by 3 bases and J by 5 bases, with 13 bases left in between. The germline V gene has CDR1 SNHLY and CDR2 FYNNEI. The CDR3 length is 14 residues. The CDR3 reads CASSEIGTSETQYF. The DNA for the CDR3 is TGTGCCAGCAGTGAGATCGGGACCAGCGAGACCCAGTACTTC.

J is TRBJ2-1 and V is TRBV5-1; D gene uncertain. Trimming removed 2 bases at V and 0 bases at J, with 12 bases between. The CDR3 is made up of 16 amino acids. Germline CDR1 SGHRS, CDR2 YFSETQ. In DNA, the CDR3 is TGCGCCAGCAGCTTTACTGGCGGATTCTCCTACAATGAGCAGTTCTTC. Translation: CASSFTGGFSYNEQFF.

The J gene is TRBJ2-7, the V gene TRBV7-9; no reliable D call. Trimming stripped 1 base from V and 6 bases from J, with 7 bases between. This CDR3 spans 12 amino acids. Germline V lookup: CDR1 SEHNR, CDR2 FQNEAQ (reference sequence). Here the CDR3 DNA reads TGTGCCAGCAGCTTAGAAGGGCTCGAGCAGTACTTC. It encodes CASSLEGLEQYF. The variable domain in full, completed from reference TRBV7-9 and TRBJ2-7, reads DTGVSQNPRHKITKRGQNVTFRCDPISEHNRLYWYRQTLGQGPEFLTYFQNEAQLEKSRLLSDRFSAERPKGSFSTLEIQRTEQGDSAMYLCASSLEGLEQYFGPGTRLTVT.

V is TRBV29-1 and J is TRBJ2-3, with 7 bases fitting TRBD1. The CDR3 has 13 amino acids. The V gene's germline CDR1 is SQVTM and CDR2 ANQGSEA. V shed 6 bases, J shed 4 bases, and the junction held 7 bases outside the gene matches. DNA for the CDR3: TGCAGCGTCGCCGGGACAGACGCAGATACGCAGTATTTT. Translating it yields CSVAGTDADTQYF.

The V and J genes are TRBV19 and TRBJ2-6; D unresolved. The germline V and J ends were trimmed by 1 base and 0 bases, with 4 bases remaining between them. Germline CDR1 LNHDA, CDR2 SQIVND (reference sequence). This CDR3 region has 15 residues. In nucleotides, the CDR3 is TGTGCCAGTAGTATAGGGTTCTCTGGGGCCAACGTCCTGACTTTC. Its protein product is CASSIGFSGANVLTF.

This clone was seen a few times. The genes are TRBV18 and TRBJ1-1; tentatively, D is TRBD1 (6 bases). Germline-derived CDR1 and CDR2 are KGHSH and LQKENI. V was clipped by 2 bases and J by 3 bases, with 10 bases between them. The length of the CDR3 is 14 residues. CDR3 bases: TGTGCCAGCTCACCAGGGGGACACGACACTGAAGCTTTCTTT. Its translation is CASSPGGHDTEAFF. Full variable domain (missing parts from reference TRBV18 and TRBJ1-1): NAGVMQNPRHLVRRRGQEARLRCSPMKGHSHVYWYRQLPEEGLKFMVYLQKENIIDESGMPKERFSAEFPKEGPSILRIQQVVRGDSAAYFCASSPGGHDTEAFFGQGTRLTVV.

The CDR3 bases are TGTGCCAGCAGCTTCGGCCCAGGGAGCGTGACCCAGTACTTC. It yields the protein CASSFGPGSVTQYF. The genes are TRBV7-6 and TRBJ2-5; D assignment may be TRBD1 or TRBD2 (5 bases each). Trimming took 3 bases from V and 7 from J, leaving 15 bases between them. From germline, CDR1 is SGHVS and CDR2 FNYEAQ. This CDR3 spans 14 amino acids.

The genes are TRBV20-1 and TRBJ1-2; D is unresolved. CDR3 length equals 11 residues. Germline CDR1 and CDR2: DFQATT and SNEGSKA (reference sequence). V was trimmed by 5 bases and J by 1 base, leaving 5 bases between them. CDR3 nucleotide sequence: TGCAGTGCTGCGGGTAACTATGGCTACACCTTC. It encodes CSAAGNYGYTF.

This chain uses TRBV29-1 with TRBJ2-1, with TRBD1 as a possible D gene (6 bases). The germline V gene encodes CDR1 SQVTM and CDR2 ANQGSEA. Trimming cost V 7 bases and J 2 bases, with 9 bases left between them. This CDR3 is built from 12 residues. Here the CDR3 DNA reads TGCAGCGCGGACAGAGCCTACAATGAGCAGTTCTTC. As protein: CSADRAYNEQFF.

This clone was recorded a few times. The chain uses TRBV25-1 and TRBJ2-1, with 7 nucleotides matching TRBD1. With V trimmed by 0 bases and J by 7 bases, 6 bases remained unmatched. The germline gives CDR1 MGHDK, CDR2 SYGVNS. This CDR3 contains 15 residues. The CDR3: CASSEYDRVGNEQFF. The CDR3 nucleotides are TGTGCCAGCAGTGAATATGACAGGGTGGGAAATGAGCAGTTCTTC. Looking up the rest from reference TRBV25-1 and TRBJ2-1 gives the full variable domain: EADIYQTPRYLVIGTGKKITLECSQTMGHDKMYWYQQDPGMELHLIHYSYGVNSTEKGDLSSESTVSRIRTEHFPLTLESARPSHTSQYLCASSEYDRVGNEQFFGPGTRLTVL.

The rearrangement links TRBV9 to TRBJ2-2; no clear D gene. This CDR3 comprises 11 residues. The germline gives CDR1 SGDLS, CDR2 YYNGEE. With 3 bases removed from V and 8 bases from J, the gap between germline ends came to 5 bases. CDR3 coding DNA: TGTGCCAGCAGCGCGGCTGGGGAGCTGTTTTTT. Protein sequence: CASSAAGELFF.

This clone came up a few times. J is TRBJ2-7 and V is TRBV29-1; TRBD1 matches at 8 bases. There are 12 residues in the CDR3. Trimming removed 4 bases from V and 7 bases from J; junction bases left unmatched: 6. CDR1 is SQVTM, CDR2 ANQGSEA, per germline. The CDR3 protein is CSVGQGAREQYF. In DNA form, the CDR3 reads TGCAGCGTTGGGCAGGGGGCGCGGGAGCAGTACTTC.

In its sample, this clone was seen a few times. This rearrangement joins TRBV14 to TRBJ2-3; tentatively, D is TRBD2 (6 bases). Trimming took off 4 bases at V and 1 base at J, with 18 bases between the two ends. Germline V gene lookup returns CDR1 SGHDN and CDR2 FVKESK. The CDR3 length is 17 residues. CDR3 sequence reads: CASSPILGTEGTDTQYF. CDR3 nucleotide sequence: TGTGCCAGCAGCCCCATCCTGGGGACTGAAGGCACAGATACGCAGTATTTT.

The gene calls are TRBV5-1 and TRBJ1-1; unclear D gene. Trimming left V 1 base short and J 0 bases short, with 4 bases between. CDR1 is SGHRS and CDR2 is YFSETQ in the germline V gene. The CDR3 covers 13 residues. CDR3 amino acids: CASSLTVNTEAFF. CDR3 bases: TGCGCCAGCAGCTTGACAGTGAACACTGAAGCTTTCTTT.

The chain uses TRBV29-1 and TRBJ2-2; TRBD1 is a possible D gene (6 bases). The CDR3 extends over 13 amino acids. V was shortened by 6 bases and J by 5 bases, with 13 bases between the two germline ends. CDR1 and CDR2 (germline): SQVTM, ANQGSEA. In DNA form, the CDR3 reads TGCAGCGTCAGGGGACCGGGGACCGGGGAGCTGTTTTTT. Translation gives CSVRGPGTGELFF.

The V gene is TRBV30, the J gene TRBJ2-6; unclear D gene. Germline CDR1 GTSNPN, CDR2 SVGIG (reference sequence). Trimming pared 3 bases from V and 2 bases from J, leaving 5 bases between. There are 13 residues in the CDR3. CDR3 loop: CAWRVAGANVLTF. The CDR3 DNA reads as TGTGCCTGGAGAGTAGCTGGGGCCAACGTCCTGACTTTC.

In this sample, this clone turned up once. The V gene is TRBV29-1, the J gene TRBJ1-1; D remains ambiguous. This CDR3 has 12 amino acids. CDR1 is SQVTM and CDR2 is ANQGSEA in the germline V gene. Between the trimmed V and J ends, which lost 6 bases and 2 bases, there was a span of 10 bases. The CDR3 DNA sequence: TGCAGCGTACTGGGCCTTAACACTGAAGCTTTCTTT. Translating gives CSVLGLNTEAFF.

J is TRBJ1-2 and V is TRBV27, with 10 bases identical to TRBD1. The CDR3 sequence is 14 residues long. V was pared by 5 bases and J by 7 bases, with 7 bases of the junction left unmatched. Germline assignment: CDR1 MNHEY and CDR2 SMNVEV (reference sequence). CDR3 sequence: CASSPAGTGVGYTF. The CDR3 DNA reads TGTGCCAGCAGTCCAGCCGGGACAGGGGTTGGCTACACCTTC.

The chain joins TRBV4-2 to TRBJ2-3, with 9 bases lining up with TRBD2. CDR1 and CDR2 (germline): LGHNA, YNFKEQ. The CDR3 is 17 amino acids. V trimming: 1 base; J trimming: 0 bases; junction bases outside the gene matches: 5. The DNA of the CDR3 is TGTGCCAGCAGCCAAGTGACTAGCGGAACTAGCACAGATACGCAGTATTTT. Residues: CASSQVTSGTSTDTQYF.